This note documents a single TCR beta chain sequence. These data come from a study of T cell responses to AZD1222 COVID-19 vaccine. Profiling relied on immunoSEQ multiplex PCR, and the TCRdb table lists in-frame clones only, not all of them. Among fewer than 150,000 clones listed, around 89% were seen once. Germline CDR1 is KGHDR and CDR2 is SFDVKD. CDR3 length: 17 amino acids. The V and J ends lost 9 bases and 6 bases, in that order; junction bases with no gene match: 15. The source is an adult who received the AZD1222 COVID-19 vaccine. This rearrangement joins TRBV24-1 to TRBJ2-2; 10 nucleotides align to TRBD2. Material: peripheral blood, obtained 28 days after the second AZD1222 dose. The CDR3 sequence: CATAGTSAPLRAGELFF. CDR3 in DNA: TGTGCCACCGCCGGGACTAGCGCCCCTTTAAGGGCCGGGGAGCTGTTTTTT.